The next 32 T cell receptor beta chains were all read from a single sample in a study of shared clonotypes between healthy human individuals. Some clones are missing from TCRdb's copy, which holds only in-frame ones; the method was immunoSEQ multiplex PCR. The sample lists some 1,900,000 clones, about 95% occurring once. Positive CCR7 selection of CD45RO-negative cells yielded the naive CD8 cells, and terminally differentiated effector memory CD45RA+ cells were excluded. Sequencing input: naive CD8+ T cells sorted from blood. The origin of the receptors is a man in his late teens or twenties in good health.

V and J are TRBV5-4 and TRBJ2-3, with D possibly called TRBD1 or TRBD2 (5 bases each). V was clipped by 0 bases and J by 0 bases, with 14 bases between them. This CDR3 is built from 17 residues. Looked up from germline, CDR1 is SGHNT and CDR2 is YYREEE (reference sequence). The CDR3 nucleotides are TGTGCCAGCAGCTTGGCCCCCAGGGAGACTAGCACAGATACGCAGTATTTT. It encodes CASSLAPRETSTDTQYF.

The V and J genes are TRBV6-1 and TRBJ2-7, with 7 bases that match TRBD1. CDR1 and CDR2 (germline): MNHNS, SASEGT. This CDR3 region has 13 residues. V was pared by 10 bases and J by 2 bases, with 8 bases of the junction left unmatched. The CDR3 nucleotides are TGTGCCACTTGGGACAGCCTAGCCTACGAGCAGTACTTC. The encoded protein is CATWDSLAYEQYF.

A word on this clone: This sample also contains other DNA sequences that code for the same CDR3. The V and J genes are TRBV6-1 and TRBJ2-7; D gene ambiguous. The CDR3 runs 14 residues. Germline V lookup: CDR1 MNHNS, CDR2 SASEGT. Trimming removed 2 bases at V and 0 bases at J, with 8 bases between. CDR3: CASSELPGSYEQYF. In DNA, the CDR3 is TGTGCCAGCAGTGAACTTCCAGGCTCCTACGAGCAGTACTTC.

The chain combines TRBV6-6 with TRBJ2-7; unclear D gene. The V end was cut by 6 bases, the J end by 4 bases, with 13 bases between. Per the germline V gene, CDR1 is MNHNY and CDR2 is SVGAGI (reference sequence). The CDR3 consists of 13 residues. The CDR3 here is CASSEGIPYEQYF. The CDR3 DNA follows: TGTGCCAGCAGCGAAGGAATCCCTTACGAGCAGTACTTC.

The gene calls are TRBV7-9 and TRBJ2-1; TRBD1 matches at 10 bases. The CDR3 length is 17 residues. Germline values: CDR1 SEHNR, CDR2 FQNEAQ (reference sequence). Unmatched junction bases numbered 10, after V lost 4 bases and J lost 4 bases. The CDR3 reads CASSSLGQGNSYNEQFF. The CDR3 nucleotides read TGTGCCAGCAGCTCATTGGGACAGGGGAACTCGTACAATGAGCAGTTCTTC.

Details on this clone: Distinct nucleotide sequences in the sample also encode this CDR3. This chain joins TRBV4-1 and TRBJ1-1; D call uncertain. Germline V lookup: CDR1 MGHRA, CDR2 YSYEKL. Trimming stripped 3 bases from V and 5 bases from J, with 10 bases between. The CDR3 has 13 amino acids. CDR3 loop: CASSHPRGTEAFF. As DNA, the CDR3 is TGCGCCAGCAGCCACCCCCGGGGAACTGAAGCTTTCTTT.

This chain connects TRBV7-8 to TRBJ1-3, with D tentatively TRBD1 (5 bases). This CDR3 region has 16 residues. Germline V gives CDR1 SGHVS, CDR2 FQNEAQ. Trimming left V 5 bases short and J 0 bases short, with 14 bases between. The CDR3 protein is CASSPLGRLSGNTIYF. CDR3 nucleotides: TGTGCCAGCAGCCCCCTGGGACGGCTCTCTGGAAACACCATATATTTT.

About this clone: At one of its ends the junction is not consistent with the germline gene, which may arise from a read error. The V call is TRBV4-3, the J call TRBJ2-7, with 9 bases lining up with TRBD1. Germline V gene lookup returns CDR1 LGHNA and CDR2 YSLEER. This CDR3 has 14 residues. The CDR3 nucleotides read TGCGCCAACAGCCCCGGACAGGGGAGCTACGAGCAGTACTTC. This translates into CANSPGQGSYEQYF.

This clone appeared a single time. The chain joins TRBV10-3 to TRBJ1-1, with D unclear. V shed 7 bases and J shed 4 bases, with 16 bases lying between them. Germline lookup yields CDR1 ENHRY and CDR2 SYGVKD. The CDR3 loop spans 14 amino acids. The CDR3: CAIKRADSGTEAFF. DNA for the CDR3: TGTGCCATCAAAAGGGCCGACTCGGGCACTGAAGCTTTCTTT.

On this clone: This CDR3 is also generated by other DNA sequences in the sample. The gene calls are TRBV27 and TRBJ2-1, with 13 bases lining up with TRBD2. The germline CDR1 and CDR2 sequences are MNHEY and SMNVEV (reference sequence). J gave up 6 bases and V 3 bases, and 2 bases lay outside the gene matches. The CDR3 has 15 residues. CDR3 in DNA: TGTGCCAGCAGTTTGGGACTAGCGGGGATCAATGAGCAGTTCTTC. It translates to CASSLGLAGINEQFF.

This clone has just one count. The chain joins TRBV10-3 to TRBJ2-1; 7 positions agree with TRBD2. The J segment lost 6 bases and the V segment lost 3 bases, leaving 5 bases of the junction unmatched. The length of the CDR3 is 14 residues. Germline V CDR1 and CDR2: ENHRY, SYGVKD. CDR3: CAISDRASGNEQFF. The CDR3 nucleotides are TGTGCCATCAGTGATAGGGCTAGCGGCAATGAGCAGTTCTTC.

V usage is TRBV27 and J usage is TRBJ2-7; TRBD1 agrees at 9 bases. V was pared by 3 bases and J by 2 bases, with 5 bases of the junction left unmatched. Germline V CDR1 and CDR2: MNHEY, SMNVEV (reference sequence). The CDR3 has 15 amino acids. The CDR3 sequence is CASSLADRGTYEQYF. In DNA form, the CDR3 reads TGTGCCAGCAGTTTGGCGGACAGGGGTACCTACGAGCAGTACTTC.

The chain is built from TRBV6-1 and TRBJ1-3; D gene uncertain. The V end was cut by 8 bases, the J end by 2 bases, with 13 bases between. This CDR3 contains 14 residues. Germline V CDR1 and CDR2: MNHNS, SASEGT. CDR3 loop: CASPPADAGNTIYF. CDR3 bases: TGTGCCAGCCCCCCGGCCGACGCTGGAAACACCATATATTTT.

Written as DNA, the CDR3 is TGTGCCAGCAGCCCTCCGACAACTTCCTCTGGAAACACCATATATTTT. This codes for CASSPPTTSSGNTIYF. The chain employs TRBV9 and TRBJ1-3, with no clear D. Trimming pared 4 bases from V and 0 bases from J, leaving 14 bases between. Germline loops: CDR1 SGDLS, CDR2 YYNGEE. The CDR3 totals 16 residues.

The chain uses TRBV19 and TRBJ2-4; TRBD2 aligns across 13 bases. Trimming cost V 5 bases and J 6 bases; bases outside gene matches: 16. The CDR3 runs 19 residues. CDR1 and CDR2 (germline): LNHDA, SQIVND (reference sequence). The CDR3 DNA reads TGTGCCAGTAGTCGATCCTTCGGGACTAGCGGGGAAGGGTTAAACATTCAGTACTTC. Amino acids: CASSRSFGTSGEGLNIQYF.

The chain recombines TRBV10-1 with TRBJ2-7; D is possibly TRBD2 (5 bases). Trimming left V 8 bases short and J 1 base short, with 18 bases between. The germline V gene encodes CDR1 WNHNN and CDR2 SYGVQD (reference sequence). This CDR3 is 15 amino acids long. The chain's CDR3 is CASHLGVCPSYEQYF. DNA of the CDR3: TGCGCCAGCCACCTGGGAGTTTGCCCTTCCTACGAGCAGTACTTC.

The rearrangement links TRBV2 to TRBJ1-1; 7 bases align to TRBD1. The trim removed 9 bases at V and 14 bases at J, leaving 18 bases unmatched. Germline CDR1 and CDR2: SNHLY and FYNNEI. The CDR3 extends over 13 amino acids. The CDR3 reads CARSVDRATEGFF. CDR3 sequence (DNA): TGTGCCAGAAGCGTCGACAGGGCCACTGAAGGGTTCTTT.

This clone was seen a single time. The CDR3, as DNA: TGTGCCAGCAGTGAATATTTCGAGGGTCTCAGCTATGGCTACACCTTC. Its translation is CASSEYFEGLSYGYTF. The rearrangement links TRBV6-1 to TRBJ1-2; D gene ambiguous. Germline V gene data show CDR1 as MNHNS and CDR2 as SASEGT. The CDR3 runs 16 residues. Trimming pared 2 bases from V and 4 bases from J, leaving 17 bases between.

The chain is built from TRBV5-5 and TRBJ2-2; D call uncertain. Trimming took 0 bases from V and 6 from J, leaving 6 bases between them. This CDR3 spans 13 amino acids. Germline V gene sequence: CDR1 SGHKS, CDR2 YYEKEE (reference sequence). The CDR3, as DNA: TGTGCCAGCAGCTTGGGATGGTCCGGGGAGCTGTTTTTT. Encoded protein: CASSLGWSGELFF.

The chain recombines TRBV2 with TRBJ2-7; D unresolved. With 8 bases removed from V and 4 bases from J, the gap between germline ends came to 9 bases. The germline gives CDR1 SNHLY, CDR2 FYNNEI. CDR3 length: 11 amino acids. The CDR3 reads CASCIGYEQYF. The CDR3 nucleotides are TGTGCCAGCTGTATTGGTTACGAGCAGTACTTC.

The V and J genes are TRBV2 and TRBJ2-3; D not certain. V was pared by 4 bases and J by 7 bases, with 12 bases between. This CDR3 region has 13 residues. Germline V gene lookup returns CDR1 SNHLY and CDR2 FYNNEI. CDR3 sequence (DNA): TGTGCCAGCAGTGTCCCCGAAGTCAATACGCAGTATTTT. This codes for CASSVPEVNTQYF.

As to this clone: Other DNA sequences within the sample encode an identical CDR3. This rearrangement joins TRBV28 to TRBJ1-5; D gene ambiguous. The germline V and J ends were trimmed by 2 bases and 7 bases, with 9 bases remaining between them. The CDR3 has 13 amino acids. Germline lookup yields CDR1 MDHEN and CDR2 SYDVKM. CDR3 amino acids: CASSLRGSQPQHF. In DNA form, the CDR3 reads TGTGCCAGCAGTTTACGGGGAAGCCAGCCCCAGCATTTT.

The chain couples TRBV19 to TRBJ2-1; 14 positions agree with TRBD2. This CDR3 has 17 residues. With V trimmed by 5 bases and J by 4 bases, 7 bases remained unmatched. The germline gives CDR1 LNHDA, CDR2 SQIVND (reference sequence). The CDR3 DNA reads TGTGCCAGTAGTCTAACGGGACTAGCGGGAGAGTACAATGAGCAGTTCTTC. Protein: CASSLTGLAGEYNEQFF.

This clone has just one count. The CDR3 DNA follows: TGTGCCAGCAGCCCCCAGGGTGGAGGACCCGCCGAAGCTTTCTTT. Protein: CASSPQGGGPAEAFF. The chain combines TRBV9 with TRBJ1-1, with a possible D match to TRBD1 (5 bases). Trimming stripped 4 bases from V and 8 bases from J, with 21 bases between. This CDR3 is 15 amino acids long. CDR1 is SGDLS, CDR2 YYNGEE, per germline.

The V gene is TRBV30, the J gene TRBJ1-2; no firm D call. V was pared by 4 bases and J by 3 bases, with 9 bases between. This CDR3 comprises 12 residues. The V gene's germline CDR1 is GTSNPN and CDR2 SVGIG (reference sequence). In DNA form, the CDR3 reads TGTGCCTGGAACTCCGGAGACTATGGCTACACCTTC. This translates into CAWNSGDYGYTF. The variable domain in full, completed from reference TRBV30 and TRBJ1-2, reads SQTIHQWPATLVQPVGSPLSLECTVEGTSNPNLYWYRQAAGRGLQLLFYSVGIGQISSEVPQNLSASRPQDRQFILSSKKLLLSDSGFYLCAWNSGDYGYTFGSGTRLTVV.

The chain uses TRBV5-1 and TRBJ2-1, with a tentative D call TRBD2 (5 bases). The CDR3 length is 17 residues. Germline CDR1 and CDR2: SGHRS and YFSETQ. V lost 0 bases and J lost 2, with 15 bases in between. The CDR3 spells CASSLGPRGRPYNEQFF. The CDR3 DNA follows: TGCGCCAGCAGCTTGGGCCCCCGCGGGCGCCCCTACAATGAGCAGTTCTTC.

V usage is TRBV4-3 and J usage is TRBJ2-7; TRBD2 is a possible D gene (5 bases). Germline V lookup: CDR1 LGHNA, CDR2 YSLEER. CDR3 size: 15 residues. V shed 0 bases and J shed 3 bases, with 12 bases lying between them. CDR3 sequence reads: CASSQENGLFYEQYF. Here the CDR3 DNA reads TGCGCCAGCAGCCAAGAAAACGGACTTTTCTACGAGCAGTACTTC.

The CDR3 is CASSYFWGNEQFF. The CDR3 DNA reads TGTGCCAGCAGTTACTTTTGGGGCAATGAGCAGTTCTTC. The J gene is TRBJ2-1, the V gene TRBV6-5; D is undetermined. In germline, CDR1 is MNHEY, CDR2 SVGAGI. This CDR3 is built from 13 residues. Trimming removed 1 base at V and 6 bases at J, with 7 bases between.

V gene TRBV6-5 combines with J gene TRBJ1-1; the D is unclear. Germline CDR1 and CDR2: MNHEY and SVGAGI. This CDR3 is 14 amino acids long. Trimming removed 5 bases at V and 2 bases at J, with 12 bases between. The DNA for the CDR3 is TGTGCCAGCAGTCTCATAGGACCAAACACTGAAGCTTTCTTT. Translated: CASSLIGPNTEAFF.

The chain combines TRBV5-6 with TRBJ1-4; D gene uncertain. Deletions cut 4 bases from V and 8 bases from J, with 15 bases between. Germline-derived CDR1 and CDR2 are SGHDT and YYEEEE. The CDR3 contains 14 residues. CDR3: CASSPADGLEKLFF. Here the CDR3 DNA reads TGTGCCAGCAGCCCGGCCGACGGGTTAGAAAAACTGTTTTTT.

This clone was recorded only once. The V gene is TRBV6-5, the J gene TRBJ1-1, with TRBD1 matching over 7 bases. V shed 5 bases, J shed 4 bases, and the junction held 4 bases outside the gene matches. Germline V CDR1 and CDR2: MNHEY, SVGAGI. There are 13 residues in the CDR3. CDR3 nucleotides: TGTGCCAGCAGTAAGCAGGGGGTCACTGAAGCTTTCTTT. This codes for CASSKQGVTEAFF.

V gene TRBV5-4 combines with J gene TRBJ1-1; D remains unclear. This CDR3 spans 15 amino acids. Trimming took 4 bases from V and 14 from J, leaving 27 bases between them. Germline V lookup: CDR1 SGHNT, CDR2 YYREEE (reference sequence). The CDR3 reads CASSLGDVGFTASFF. DNA of the CDR3: TGTGCCAGCAGCCTTGGAGACGTCGGTTTTACAGCTTCATTCTTT.